The entry below gives a single T cell receptor (beta chain) sequence along with its context. The antigen remains undetermined. Vbeta (60) and Jbeta (13) primers were used in the PCR. Method: immunoSEQ multiplex PCR; TCRdb's copy keeps in-frame clones and lacks some. Of approximately 130,000 clones in the sample, nearly 85% were seen once. The data stem from a study of cytomegalovirus exposure and HLA in healthy donors. The CDR3 is made up of 14 amino acids. The germline gives CDR1 MNHEY, CDR2 SVGAGI. Trimming pared 2 bases from V and 5 bases from J, leaving 9 bases between. Findings of the study overall: The Asian-associated ancestry cluster reportedly had fewer N-insertions than the approximately 690-donor mean in a later analysis. A later analysis appeared to link common viral pathogens to several of the most significant clusters.

The receptor's source is a boy between 10 and 17 years old in good health and CMV-seronegative. The source material was PBMCs. The chain carries TRBV6-5 and TRBJ2-2, with D possibly TRBD1 on 5 matching bases. The CDR3 coding sequence is TGTGCCAGCAGTTACAGGGGTCGGACCGGGGAGCTGTTTTTT. This encodes CASSYRGRTGELFF.